This TCR beta chain came from a study of shared clonotypes between healthy human individuals. As for the study in general: The study used three CD4 naive, three CD4 memory, two CD8 naive and one CD8 memory plate per donor. Study results and caveats: Tissues were not sampled, only blood, and their repertoires likely differ. Sequencing depth was expected to affect clonotype sharing among donors.

For each subset, genomic DNA was distributed in equal portions over several immunoSEQ plates. TCRdb's table, derived via immunoSEQ multiplex PCR, lists solely in-frame clones and lacks some. The sample shows roughly 650,000 clones, approximately 96% of them seen only once. CD45RO-negative, CCR7-selected cells formed the naive CD8 fraction, which excluded terminally differentiated effector memory CD45RA+ cells. V lost 8 bases, J lost 6 bases, and 14 bases lay in between. The CDR3 runs 12 residues. In germline, CDR1 is MNHNS, CDR2 SASEGT. As for this clone: Its antigen is not known.

The receptor's source is a woman under 40 in good health. V gene TRBV6-1 combines with J gene TRBJ2-7, with D tentatively TRBD2 (6 bases). The source material was naive CD8+ T cells sorted from blood. The CDR3 sequence is CASLKLASEQYF. In nucleotides, the CDR3 is TGTGCCAGCCTTAAACTAGCCAGCGAGCAGTACTTC.